This TCR beta chain is drawn from a study of blood T cell repertoires in COVID-19. Study-wide context: The United States, Italy and Spain were the sources of the acute and convalescent COVID-19 samples. T cells, B-cell-depleted T cells, or PBMCs provided the cDNA or gDNA that served as material.

This clone has a handful of counts. Each recovered donor of Cohort 3 presented with two negative PCRs, clearance, or symptom resolution. Authors' methods: Counts of nucleated cells, estimated from reference gene primer amplification, were obtained. Profiled with immunoSEQ multiplex PCR; TCRdb holds only in-frame clones, not every one. The D gene and trimming were derived from the DNA, and the V and J assignments and clone size from that table. The sample contains over 250,000 clones, roughly nine tenths of which appear only once. V lost 7 bases, J lost 0 bases, and 10 bases stayed unmatched. CDR1 is LNHDA, CDR2 SQIVND, per germline (reference sequence). The CDR3 extends over 18 amino acids.

J is TRBJ2-2 and V is TRBV19, with 11 bases matching TRBD2. The sample comprised PBMCs or T cells enriched from blood (not recorded which). This receptor was taken from a woman under 30 who had recovered from COVID-19. This CDR3 reads CASKASGGPYANTGELFF. For the CDR3, the DNA is TGTGCCAGTAAGGCTAGCGGGGGGCCCTACGCGAACACCGGGGAGCTGTTTTTT.